These T cell receptor beta chains were read from a single sample in a study of cytomegalovirus exposure and HLA in healthy donors. The protocol was immunoSEQ multiplex PCR, while the TCRdb copy is restricted to in-frame clones and leaves out a portion. The table counts roughly 190,000 clones; 0.79% lies in the top ten. The sequencing input was PBMCs. Receptor source: a young woman in good health and CMV-seropositive. Both conserved end residues are part of each CDR3. A D gene is named only where the DNA matches it firmly.

d_call: NA
v_call: TRBV9
j_call: TRBJ1-2
cdr3_nt: TGTGCCAGCAGCGTAGCCCCCGGGAATGGCTACACCTTC
cdr3_aa: CASSVAPGNGYTF

d_call: NA
v_call: TRBV18
j_call: TRBJ2-3
cdr3_nt: TGTGCCAGCTCACCTCGGTCAGATACGCAGTATTTT
cdr3_aa: CASSPRSDTQYF

d_call: TRBD2
v_call: TRBV4-1
j_call: TRBJ2-7
cdr3_nt: TGCGCCAGCAGCCAATTACCGGGACTAGTCTCCTACGAGCAGTACTTC
cdr3_aa: CASSQLPGLVSYEQYF

d_call: NA
v_call: TRBV27
j_call: TRBJ2-1
cdr3_nt: TGTGCCAGCAGTCTCTCTAGCTACAATGAGCAGTTCTTC
cdr3_aa: CASSLSSYNEQFF

d_call: NA
v_call: TRBV19
j_call: TRBJ2-2
cdr3_nt: TGTGCCAGCAAGGGGACATTTAACACCGGGGAGCTGTTTTTT
cdr3_aa: CASKGTFNTGELFF

d_call: TRBD1
v_call: TRBV27
j_call: TRBJ1-1
cdr3_nt: TGTGCCAGCAGTTTATCGACAGGGGTTCCTGAAGCTTTCTTT
cdr3_aa: CASSLSTGVPEAFF

d_call: NA
v_call: TRBV2
j_call: TRBJ2-2
cdr3_nt: TGTGCCAGCAGTAGGCCGATCGGGGCCGGGGAGCTGTTTTTT
cdr3_aa: CASSRPIGAGELFF

d_call: TRBD1
v_call: TRBV30
j_call: TRBJ2-7
cdr3_nt: TGTGCCTGGAGTGCTGACAGGGGCTACGAGCAGTACTTC
cdr3_aa: CAWSADRGYEQYF

d_call: TRBD1
v_call: TRBV5-1
j_call: TRBJ1-1
cdr3_nt: TGCGCCAGCAGCCCTCCGGGACAGAGTAACACTGAAGCTTTCTTT
cdr3_aa: CASSPPGQSNTEAFF

d_call: NA
v_call: TRBV5-6
j_call: TRBJ2-5
cdr3_nt: TGTGCCAGCAGCTTGGTTCTACTCGGAGAGCAGTACTTC
cdr3_aa: CASSLVLLGEQYF

d_call: TRBD2
v_call: TRBV6-4
j_call: TRBJ2-7
cdr3_nt: TGTGCCACTCCGTGTCGGGGGGGATACGAGCAGTACTTC
cdr3_aa: CATPCRGGYEQYF

d_call: NA
v_call: TRBV6-6
j_call: TRBJ2-5
cdr3_nt: TGTGCCAGCAGTTACTCCCCCCGAGAGACCCAGTACTTC
cdr3_aa: CASSYSPRETQYF

d_call: TRBD2
v_call: TRBV7-2
j_call: TRBJ2-5
cdr3_nt: TGTGCCAGCAGCTTAGCGGGGGAGGGACAAGAGACCCAGTACTTC
cdr3_aa: CASSLAGEGQETQYF

d_call: NA
v_call: TRBV27
j_call: TRBJ1-1
cdr3_nt: TGTGCCAGCCGTAATCACTTGAACACTGAAGCTTTCTTT
cdr3_aa: CASRNHLNTEAFF

d_call: NA
v_call: TRBV7-2
j_call: TRBJ1-1
cdr3_nt: TGTGCCAGCAGCCTGGAGGACGTGGCTTTCTTT
cdr3_aa: CASSLEDVAFF

d_call: NA
v_call: TRBV7-2
j_call: TRBJ2-5
cdr3_nt: TGTGCCAGCAGCTTAATCGGACAAAGGGAGACCCAGTACTTC
cdr3_aa: CASSLIGQRETQYF

d_call: TRBD1
v_call: TRBV2
j_call: TRBJ2-2
cdr3_nt: TGTGCCAGCAGGCCGGACAGGGGGTTTACCGGGGAGCTGTTTTTT
cdr3_aa: CASRPDRGFTGELFF

d_call: TRBD2
v_call: TRBV27
j_call: TRBJ2-7
cdr3_nt: TGTGCCAGCAGTTTAGCCGGGACTAGCGCCTACGAGCAGTACTTC
cdr3_aa: CASSLAGTSAYEQYF

d_call: NA
v_call: TRBV7-8
j_call: TRBJ2-2
cdr3_nt: TGTGCCAGCAGCGCCGACCGACACGGGGAGCTGTTTTTT
cdr3_aa: CASSADRHGELFF

d_call: NA
v_call: TRBV18
j_call: TRBJ2-1
cdr3_nt: TGTGCCAGCTCACCTGGGGGCCTAGCGGCCCTGGACAATGAGCAGTTCTTC
cdr3_aa: CASSPGGLAALDNEQFF